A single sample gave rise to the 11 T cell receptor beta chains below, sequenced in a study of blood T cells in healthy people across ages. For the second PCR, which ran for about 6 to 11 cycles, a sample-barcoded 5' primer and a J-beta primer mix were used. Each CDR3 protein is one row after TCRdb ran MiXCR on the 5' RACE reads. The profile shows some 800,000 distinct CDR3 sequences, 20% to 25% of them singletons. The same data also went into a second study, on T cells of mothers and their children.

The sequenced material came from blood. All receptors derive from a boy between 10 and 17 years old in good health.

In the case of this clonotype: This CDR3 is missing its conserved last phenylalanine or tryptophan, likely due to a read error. In nucleotides, the CDR3 is TGTGCCAGCAGCTTAGGCGATGAGCAGTTCCTC. Amino acids: CASSLGDEQFL. The rearrangement uses TRBV7-3 and TRBJ2-1; D is unclear. CDR1 is SGHTA and CDR2 is FQGTGA in the germline V gene. The CDR3 runs 11 residues. With 2 bases removed from V and 8 bases from J, the gap between germline ends came to 4 bases.

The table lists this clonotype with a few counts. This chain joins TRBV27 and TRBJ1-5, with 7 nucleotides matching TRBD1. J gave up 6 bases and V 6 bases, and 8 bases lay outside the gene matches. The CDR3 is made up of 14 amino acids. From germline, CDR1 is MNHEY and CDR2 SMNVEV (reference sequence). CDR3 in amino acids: CASSLTGVGQPQHF. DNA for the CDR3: TGTGCCAGCAGCCTTACAGGGGTGGGTCAGCCCCAGCATTTT.

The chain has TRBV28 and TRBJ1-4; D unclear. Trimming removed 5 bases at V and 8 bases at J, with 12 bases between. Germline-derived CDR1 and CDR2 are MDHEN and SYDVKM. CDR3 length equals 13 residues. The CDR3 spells CASSPPLGEKLFF. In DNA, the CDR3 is TGTGCCAGCAGTCCGCCGCTGGGGGAAAAACTGTTTTTT.

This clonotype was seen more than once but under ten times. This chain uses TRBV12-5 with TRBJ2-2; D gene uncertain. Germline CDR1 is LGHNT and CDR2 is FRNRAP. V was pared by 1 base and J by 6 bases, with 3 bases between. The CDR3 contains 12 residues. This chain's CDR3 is CASGLGPGELFF. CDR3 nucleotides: TGTGCTAGTGGTTTGGGCCCCGGGGAGCTGTTTTTT.

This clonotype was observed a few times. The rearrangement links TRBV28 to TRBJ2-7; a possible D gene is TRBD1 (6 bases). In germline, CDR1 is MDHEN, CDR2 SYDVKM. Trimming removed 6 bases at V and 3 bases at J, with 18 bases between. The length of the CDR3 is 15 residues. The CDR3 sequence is CASSRGATGNYEQYF. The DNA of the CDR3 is TGTGCCAGCAGCAGGGGCGCGACCGGGAACTACGAGCAGTACTTC.

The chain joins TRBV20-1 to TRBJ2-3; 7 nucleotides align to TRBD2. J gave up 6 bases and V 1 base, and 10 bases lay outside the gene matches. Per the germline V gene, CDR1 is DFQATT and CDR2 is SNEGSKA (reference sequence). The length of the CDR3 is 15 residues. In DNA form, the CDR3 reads TGCAGTGCTAGAGTTATGCGGGGGACGGGGGATACGCAGTATTTT. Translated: CSARVMRGTGDTQYF.

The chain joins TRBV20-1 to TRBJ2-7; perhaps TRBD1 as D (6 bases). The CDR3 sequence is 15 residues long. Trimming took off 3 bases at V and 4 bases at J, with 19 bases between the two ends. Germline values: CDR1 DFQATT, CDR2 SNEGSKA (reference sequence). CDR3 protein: CSARGEGQTKYEQYF. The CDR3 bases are TGCAGTGCTAGGGGCGAGGGACAAACGAAGTACGAGCAGTACTTC.

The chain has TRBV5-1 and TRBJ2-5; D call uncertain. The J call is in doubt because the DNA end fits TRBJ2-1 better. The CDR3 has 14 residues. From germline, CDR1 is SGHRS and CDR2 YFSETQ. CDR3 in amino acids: CASKRMPTSDEQFF. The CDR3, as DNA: TGCGCCAGTAAGCGAATGCCTACATCGGATGAGCAGTTCTTC.

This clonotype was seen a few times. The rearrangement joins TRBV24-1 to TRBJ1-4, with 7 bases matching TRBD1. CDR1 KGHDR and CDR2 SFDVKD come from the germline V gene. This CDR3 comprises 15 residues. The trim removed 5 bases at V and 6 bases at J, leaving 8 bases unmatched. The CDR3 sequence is CATSVPTGWHEKLFF. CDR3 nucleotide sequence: TGTGCCACCAGTGTCCCGACAGGGTGGCATGAAAAACTGTTTTTT.

The CDR3 DNA reads TGCGCCAGCAGCTTCCAGGCAGGGTTTCAGGAGACCCAGTACTTC. Translation: CASSFQAGFQETQYF. This chain connects TRBV5-1 to TRBJ2-5, with a tentative D call TRBD1 (5 bases). CDR1 is SGHRS, CDR2 YFSETQ, per germline. The CDR3 runs 15 residues. V was shortened by 2 bases and J by 5 bases, with 16 bases between the two germline ends.

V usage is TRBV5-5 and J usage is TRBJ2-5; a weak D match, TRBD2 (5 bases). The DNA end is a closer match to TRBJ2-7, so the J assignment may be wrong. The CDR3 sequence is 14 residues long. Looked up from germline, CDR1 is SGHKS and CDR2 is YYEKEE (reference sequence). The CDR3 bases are TGTGCCAGCACTGGGTCCGCGGGTACCTACGAGCAGTACTTC. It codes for CASTGSAGTYEQYF.